The source of this T cell receptor (beta chain) is a study of cytotoxic CD8 clonotypes in ibrutinib-treated CLL. Some clones are missing from TCRdb's copy, which holds only in-frame ones; the method was immunoSEQ multiplex PCR. The table records under 300,000 clones, 60% to 75% of them present only once. The CDR3 is 14 residues long. Trimming took 4 bases from V and 6 from J; bases not matched to a gene: 9. Germline assignment: CDR1 SGHRS and CDR2 YFSETQ. The receptor's source is a human donor with chronic lymphocytic leukemia. Here the sequenced sample was PBMCs, taken after 24 months of ibrutinib treatment. The chain links TRBV5-1 to TRBJ1-1; 7 positions match TRBD1. The CDR3 sequence: CASSLGTAEPEAFF. The DNA for the CDR3 is TGCGCCAGCAGCCTAGGGACAGCCGAGCCTGAAGCTTTCTTT.